This TCR beta chain was documented in a study of response to subunit inactivated influenza vaccine (dated by TCRdb to 2016 to 2019). Background for the entire study: Deep quantitative T cell receptor repertoire profiling was used in the study to track responses to a trivalent subunit inactivated influenza vaccine. Overall study results and their limits: The authors proposed that each seasonal influenza vaccination may bring in only a limited number of new T cells.

To prepare the library, RT-PCR was applied. The reads were generated on an Illumina HiSeq 2500. In-frame beta chains were kept once TCRdb had trimmed the public reads at Q25 with fastp and called clones with MiXCR. Identical CDR3 protein sequences are pooled into one entry, listed with their most common genes and DNA. In this sample the table shows about 160,000 distinct CDR3 sequences, under 13% of which occur a single time. The ten largest clones capture roughly 12% of the sample. CDR1 and CDR2 are drawn from the germline V gene: MGHRA, YSYEKL. The CDR3 has 15 amino acids, counting the end cysteine and phenylalanine. The DNA shown is the 45-base CDR3, in frame from base 1. V is cut by 0 bases and J by 15 bases, and the space between the germline ends is 21 bases. The time point tag for this specimen amounts to: 45 to 50 days after influenza vaccine administration. About this clonotype itself: Its antigen remains undetermined. Base qualities are not provided; no much larger clone lies one nucleotide away.

This material consisted of non-naive T cells sorted from PBMCs, taken 40 to 50 days after vaccination. Explained via the paper, the cell subset or site label denotes: memory T cell fraction. The rearranged segments are TRBV4-1 and TRBJ2-1; TRBD2 is possibly the D segment (6 matching bases). The clonotype was recovered from a man aged 50-59 years who received an inactivated influenza vaccine. Donor details come from another sample of the same person, matched by shared clones. The nucleotides read TGCGCCAGCAGCCAAGATTTACTCTTAGTGCGGGGTCTGTTCTTC. Its product reads: CASSQDLLLVRGLFF.